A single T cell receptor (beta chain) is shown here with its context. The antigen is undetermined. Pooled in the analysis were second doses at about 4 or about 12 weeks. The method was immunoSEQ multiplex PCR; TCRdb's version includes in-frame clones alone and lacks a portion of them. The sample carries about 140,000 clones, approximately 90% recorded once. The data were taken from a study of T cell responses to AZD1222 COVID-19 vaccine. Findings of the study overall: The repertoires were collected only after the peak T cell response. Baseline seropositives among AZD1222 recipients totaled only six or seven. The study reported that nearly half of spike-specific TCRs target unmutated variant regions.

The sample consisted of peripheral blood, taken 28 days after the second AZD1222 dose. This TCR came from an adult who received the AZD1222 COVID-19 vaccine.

CDR3 sequence: CASSQTGSYTEAFF. The CDR3 region has the DNA TGTGCCAGCAGCCAAACAGGGAGCTACACTGAAGCTTTCTTT. The V call is TRBV3-1 (or the pseudogene TRBV3-2), the J call TRBJ1-1; D may be TRBD1 (6 bases). V was clipped by 2 bases and J by 3 bases, with 10 bases between them. Per germline, CDR1 LGHDT and CDR2 YNNKEL (reference sequence). The CDR3 covers 14 residues.